Following are 17 T cell receptor beta chains from one sample sequenced in a study of T cell responses to AZD1222 COVID-19 vaccine. Clones were read by immunoSEQ multiplex PCR, and TCRdb kept only the in-frame ones, dropping some. The repertoire holds approximately 130,000 clones, with 85% as singletons. This specimen was peripheral blood, taken 28 days after the second dose of the MenACWY control vaccine. The receptors were sampled from an adult who received the MenACWY meningococcal vaccine as a control.

For the CDR3, the DNA is TGTGCCAGCAGTTTAAGCAGGGGAAATGAGCAGTTCTTC. It specifies CASSLSRGNEQFF. This rearrangement joins TRBV28 to TRBJ2-1; tentatively, D is TRBD1 (6 bases). Per the germline V gene, CDR1 is MDHEN and CDR2 is SYDVKM. With 2 bases removed from V and 7 bases from J, the gap between germline ends came to 9 bases. The CDR3 is 13 amino acids.

The gene calls are TRBV10-1 and TRBJ1-1; D is unresolved. V gave up 6 bases and J gave up 1 base, with 12 bases separating them. This CDR3 has 14 residues. Germline V lookup: CDR1 WNHNN, CDR2 SYGVQD (reference sequence). Here the CDR3 reads CASSTGRQNTEAFF. The CDR3 DNA reads TGCGCCAGCAGCACCGGACGCCAGAACACTGAAGCTTTCTTT.

This clone was counted between two and nine times. The rearrangement uses TRBV4-2 and TRBJ2-7, with D tentatively TRBD2 (5 bases). Trimming left V 0 bases short and J 3 bases short, with 12 bases between. Germline CDR1 is LGHNA and CDR2 is YNFKEQ. There are 15 residues in the CDR3. CDR3 sequence: CASSQDPRGNYEQYF. CDR3 nucleotides: TGTGCCAGCAGCCAAGATCCCCGGGGAAACTACGAGCAGTACTTC.

J is TRBJ2-2 and V is TRBV4-2, with 7 bases matching TRBD2. The trim removed 0 bases at V and 5 bases at J, leaving 9 bases unmatched. This CDR3 has 17 amino acids. Germline V gives CDR1 LGHNA, CDR2 YNFKEQ. The CDR3 DNA sequence: TGTGCCAGCAGCCAAGATGGCGCAGTCGGGGGGACCGGGGAGCTGTTTTTT. This codes for CASSQDGAVGGTGELFF.

The chain is built from TRBV28 and TRBJ2-4, with a possible D match to TRBD2 (6 bases). Germline V gives CDR1 MDHEN, CDR2 SYDVKM. This CDR3 spans 15 amino acids. The V end was cut by 2 bases, the J end by 9 bases, with 17 bases between. The CDR3 DNA is TGTGCCAGCAGTTTAAAGGCCCGCGGGGTCGGCATTCAGTACTTC. Protein: CASSLKARGVGIQYF.

The V and J genes are TRBV24-1 and TRBJ1-1, with a possible D match to TRBD1 (5 bases). V shed 5 bases and J shed 3 bases, with 9 bases lying between them. In germline, CDR1 is KGHDR, CDR2 SFDVKD. The CDR3 length is 13 residues. CDR3 region: CATSALGDTEAFF. CDR3 DNA sequence: TGTGCCACCAGTGCCCTGGGGGACACTGAAGCTTTCTTT.

This clone was counted once. J is TRBJ1-2 and V is TRBV7-8; no firm D call. The CDR3 loop spans 14 amino acids. V lost 2 bases, J lost 2 bases, and 9 bases lay in between. Germline lookup yields CDR1 SGHVS and CDR2 FQNEAQ. The CDR3 DNA is TGTGCCAGCAGCTTAACAGCTCCCAACTATGGCTACACCTTC. Translation: CASSLTAPNYGYTF.

This chain uses TRBV19 with TRBJ2-5, with 9 bases lining up with TRBD2. The CDR3 is 15 amino acids. V trimming: 5 bases; J trimming: 4 bases; junction bases outside the gene matches: 8. The germline gives CDR1 LNHDA, CDR2 SQIVND (reference sequence). The CDR3 region is CASSLLAGEAETQYF. In DNA form, the CDR3 reads TGTGCCAGTAGTTTATTAGCGGGGGAGGCAGAGACCCAGTACTTC.

The genes are TRBV3-1 (or the pseudogene TRBV3-2) and TRBJ1-2; D is undetermined. The CDR3 is made up of 13 amino acids. Looked up from germline, CDR1 is LGHDT and CDR2 is YNNKEL (reference sequence). V was cut by 4 bases and J by 7 bases, with 13 bases left in between. The CDR3 reads CASSPALEGGYTF. CDR3 in DNA: TGTGCCAGCAGCCCGGCTCTTGAGGGTGGCTACACCTTC.

Only a few counts were recorded for this clone. This chain connects TRBV18 to TRBJ1-6; 9 nucleotides align to TRBD1. The CDR3 runs to 15 residues. V lost 3 bases to trimming and J lost 9 bases; unmatched junction nucleotides: 6. CDR1 and CDR2 from the germline V gene are KGHSH and LQKENI. CDR3 DNA sequence: TGTGCCAGCTCACCCGGACAGGGGACTCCTTCACCCCTCCACTTT. Protein product: CASSPGQGTPSPLHF.

This chain links TRBV27 with TRBJ2-3; the D is unclear. The CDR3 spans 14 residues. Germline CDR1 reads MNHEY; CDR2 reads SMNVEV (reference sequence). The V gene lost 2 bases and the J gene lost 2 bases, with 8 bases spanning the gap. This CDR3 reads CASSLRITTDTQYF. The CDR3, as DNA: TGTGCCAGCAGTTTAAGAATCACCACAGATACGCAGTATTTT.

The rearrangement uses TRBV27 and TRBJ1-4, with a weak D call TRBD1 (5 bases). V was pared by 5 bases and J by 2 bases, with 12 bases between. The CDR3 has 15 residues. Germline values: CDR1 MNHEY, CDR2 SMNVEV (reference sequence). This CDR3 is CASSTQGSTNEKLFF. CDR3 DNA: TGTGCCAGCAGTACTCAGGGTTCCACTAATGAAAAACTGTTTTTT.

The genes are TRBV6-2 or TRBV6-3 and TRBJ2-3, with D possibly TRBD1 on 5 matching bases. Germline-derived CDR1 and CDR2 are MNHEY and SVGEGT. V lost 0 bases, J lost 2 bases, and 18 bases lay in between. This CDR3 contains 18 residues. The CDR3 here is CASSYSTRPVGHTDTQYF. The CDR3 DNA follows: TGTGCCAGCAGTTACTCCACCCGGCCGGTCGGACACACAGATACGCAGTATTTT.

The chain has TRBV6-5 and TRBJ2-7; D possibly corresponds to TRBD1 (6 bases). Trimming stripped 0 bases from V and 5 bases from J, with 11 bases between. The CDR3 covers 14 residues. Germline V gene lookup returns CDR1 MNHEY and CDR2 SVGAGI. As DNA, the CDR3 is TGTGCCAGCAGTTACTCGAGGACAGACAACGAGCAGTACGTC. Its translation is CASSYSRTDNEQYV.

This clone came up once. This chain links TRBV5-1 with TRBJ2-7, with 7 positions matching TRBD2. The CDR3 has 16 amino acids. V dropped 0 bases and J dropped 4; count of bases not matched to a gene: 10. The germline V gene has CDR1 SGHRS and CDR2 YFSETQ. The DNA for the CDR3 is TGCGCCAGCAGCTTGGTGTCGGCGGGAGCGGGGTACGAGCAGTACTTC. Protein product: CASSLVSAGAGYEQYF.

This rearrangement joins TRBV3-1 (or the pseudogene TRBV3-2) to TRBJ1-3, with a possible D match to TRBD1 (5 bases). The CDR3 consists of 13 residues. Germline V CDR1 and CDR2: LGHDT, YNNKEL (reference sequence). V lost 2 bases to trimming and J lost 4 bases, with 6 bases between them. CDR3 bases: TGTGCCAGCAGCCAAAGACAGGGAAACACCATATATTTT. It yields the protein CASSQRQGNTIYF.

V is TRBV12-3 or TRBV12-4 and J is TRBJ1-2; D call uncertain. V dropped 8 bases and J dropped 4 bases, with 8 bases sitting between them. The CDR3 is made up of 11 amino acids. Here the CDR3 DNA reads TGTGCCAGCGGTATTCTCTATGGCTACACCTTC. This gives the protein CASGILYGYTF.